This T cell receptor beta chain appears in the sequencing data of a study of CD8 T cells in Susac syndrome. RNA was extracted with the RNeasy kit, and a quantity of roughly 0.5 to 1 ug was reverse transcribed using random hexamers. Multiplex PCR with immunoSEQ amplified the TCR beta CDR3 across 54 Vbeta and 13 Jbeta. TCRdb re-analysed the immunoSEQ multiplex PCR reads in MiXCR, keeping a single row per CDR3 protein. The sample records tens of thousands of distinct CDR3 sequences, 96% being singletons. Germline CDR1 reads SGDLS; CDR2 reads YYNGEE. The CDR3 extends over 15 amino acids. V trimming: 0 bases; J trimming: 4 bases; junction bases outside the gene matches: 6. The multiple sclerosis control cohort comprised treatment-naive individuals presenting with stable or active relapsing-remitting disease. TEMRA cells underwent FACS enrichment and CD8+ and CD4+ T cells underwent negative isolation.

This chain joins TRBV9 and TRBJ1-2; 7 bases map to TRBD1. The sequence derives from a human donor with multiple sclerosis. Source material: CD4+ T cells from PBMCs. DNA of the CDR3: TGTGCCAGCAGCGTAGCTGACAGGGTGGGCTATGGCTACACCTTC. Encoded protein: CASSVADRVGYGYTF.